Below, one T cell receptor beta chain is given with its context. The sample originates from a study of blood T cell repertoires in COVID-19. Measured with immunoSEQ multiplex PCR; TCRdb has only the in-frame clones, and not every one. The profile shows approximately 430,000 clones, approximately 90% of them singletons. Trimming took 2 bases from V and 0 from J; bases not matched to a gene: 10. The CDR3 extends over 21 amino acids. Germline values: CDR1 LGHDT, CDR2 YNNKEL (reference sequence). This chain connects TRBV3-1 (or the pseudogene TRBV3-2) to TRBJ2-4; 16 bases fit TRBD2. This clonotype was obtained from a woman aged 25 to 39 with active or convalescent COVID-19. The sample comprised peripheral blood. The CDR3 loop reads CASSQHTGTSGRELAKNIQYF. The CDR3 DNA sequence: TGTGCCAGCAGCCAACATACCGGGACTAGCGGGAGGGAACTAGCCAAAAACATTCAGTACTTC.